This record looks at one T cell receptor (beta chain) sequence and its context. The repertoire was sequenced with immunoSEQ multiplex PCR; TCRdb's copy has only in-frame clones and lacks some. The sample has over 120,000 clones; just over 90% are singletons. Trimming cost V 3 bases and J 0 bases, with 8 bases left between them. This CDR3 spans 13 amino acids. Germline loops: CDR1 SQVTM, CDR2 ANQGSEA. These data are taken from a study of T cell responses to AZD1222 COVID-19 vaccine. The sample was peripheral blood, taken on day 0 of AZD1222 vaccination. The sequence came from an adult in good health. The chain recombines TRBV29-1 with TRBJ1-1; tentatively, D is TRBD1 (5 bases). CDR3 amino acids: CSVENRLNTEAFF. The CDR3 nucleotides read TGCAGCGTTGAGAACAGGCTGAACACTGAAGCTTTCTTT.